This T cell receptor beta chain was captured in a study of regulatory T cells in long-lasting Graves disease. Points from the study as a whole: Favored gene segments in persistent disease were TRBV28, TRBJ1-2 and TRBJ2-5.

The CDR3 has 15 amino acids. Germline V CDR1 and CDR2: SGDLS, YYNGEE. Both iRepertoire HTBI primers and Arm-PCR of CDR3 regions were used to build the TCR beta libraries. TCRdb fed the multiplex PCR reads into MiXCR, producing one record per CDR3 protein. The table shows about 470,000 distinct CDR3 sequences, with 15% to 20% occurring only once. The time point is: newly diagnosed GD, antithyroid drugs for less than 3 months. The TCR library was prepared using RNA isolated from PBMCs. This clonotype has ten or more counts. Its antigen is unidentified. These data also formed part of another study, on T cells in Graves' hyperthyroidism and ophthalmopathy.

Here the sequenced sample was peripheral blood mononuclear cells (PBMCs), taken at new diagnosis, from a patient treated with antithyroid drugs. This TCR was recovered from a middle-aged man with Graves disease. The chain recombines TRBV9 with TRBJ2-1, with 9 bases aligning to TRBD2. The end of the DNA aligns better with TRBJ2-5, so the J call may be wrong. The CDR3: CASSVLAGLQETQYF. CDR3 sequence (DNA): TGTGCCAGCAGCGTGCTAGCGGGACTCCAAGAGACCCAGTACTTC.